At least ten counts were recorded for the clone carrying this T cell receptor beta chain. The antigen remains undetermined. This sample was included in a study of T cells in Graves' hyperthyroidism and ophthalmopathy. Per germline, CDR1 SEHNR and CDR2 FQNEAQ (reference sequence). This CDR3 has 14 residues. V lost 5 bases to trimming and J lost 0 bases, with 11 bases between them. Overall study results and limits: Most expanded thyroid clonotypes above 0.001 recurred in blood.

Amplification targeted TCR beta CDR3 regions from RNA transcripts. Primed by the HTBI set, a first-round RT-PCR was run on the TCR CDR3. A single record per CDR3 protein comes from TCRdb applying MiXCR to the multiplex PCR reads. The top ten hold 7.5% to 9.5% of the sample, which has about 840,000 distinct CDR3 sequences, approximately 40% seen once. This chain uses TRBV7-9 with TRBJ2-7; D tentatively fits TRBD1 or TRBD2 (5 bases each). Sequenced: blood. This clonotype originated in a man aged 18 to 29 with Graves' hyperthyroidism. The CDR3 region has the DNA TGTGCCAGCAGCCATCGGGACCGCTCCTACGAGCAGTACTTC. It is translated as CASSHRDRSYEQYF.